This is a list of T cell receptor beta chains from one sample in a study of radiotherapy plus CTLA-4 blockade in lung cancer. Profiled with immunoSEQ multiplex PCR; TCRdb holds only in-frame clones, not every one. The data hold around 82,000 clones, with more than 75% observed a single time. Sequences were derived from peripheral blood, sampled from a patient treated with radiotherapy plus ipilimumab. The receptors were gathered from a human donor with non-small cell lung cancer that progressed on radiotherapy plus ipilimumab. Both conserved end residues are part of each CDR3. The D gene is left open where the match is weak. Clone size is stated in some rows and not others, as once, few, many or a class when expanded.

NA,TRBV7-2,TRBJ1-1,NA,CASSYRQNTEAFF,TGTGCCAGCAGCTATCGCCAGAACACTGAAGCTTTCTTT
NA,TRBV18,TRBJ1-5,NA,CASSPGHNEPQHF,TGTGCCAGCTCACCTGGGCACAACGAGCCCCAGCATTTT
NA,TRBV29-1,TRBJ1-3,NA,CSVAGRDSGNTIYF,TGCAGCGTTGCGGGCCGTGACTCTGGAAACACCATATATTTT
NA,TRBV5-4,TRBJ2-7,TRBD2,CASSLAAGVAYEQYF,TGTGCCAGCAGCTTGGCGGCGGGGGTGGCCTACGAGCAGTACTTC
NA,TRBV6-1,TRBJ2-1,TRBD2,CASRVSGTSYNEQFF,TGTGCCAGCAGAGTCAGCGGGACTTCCTACAATGAGCAGTTCTTC
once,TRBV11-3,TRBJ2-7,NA,CASSRTGFEQYF,TGTGCCAGCAGCCGAACAGGGTTCGAGCAGTACTTC
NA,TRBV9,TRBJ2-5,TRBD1,CASSVEAGGDKTQYF,TGTGCCAGCAGCGTAGAGGCAGGGGGCGATAAGACCCAGTACTTC
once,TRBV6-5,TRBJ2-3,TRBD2,CASRGVSAGGEAQYF,TGTGCCAGCAGGGGTGTTTCGGCGGGAGGGGAAGCGCAGTATTTT
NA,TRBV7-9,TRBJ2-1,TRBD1,CASSLQTGTGRKRIEQFF,TGTGCCAGCAGCTTACAAACTGGGACAGGGCGAAAGAGAATTGAGCAGTTCTTC
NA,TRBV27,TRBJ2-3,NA,CASSLSIGGTDTQYF,TGTGCCAGCAGTTTATCGATTGGTGGCACAGATACGCAGTATTTT
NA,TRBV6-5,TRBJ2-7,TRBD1,CASSRTGGYYEQYF,TGTGCCAGCAGTCGGACAGGGGGCTACTACGAGCAGTACTTC
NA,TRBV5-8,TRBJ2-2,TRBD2,CAIGGGNTGELFF,TGTGCCATCGGCGGGGGAAACACCGGGGAGCTGTTTTTT
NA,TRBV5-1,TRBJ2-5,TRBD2,CASSLTAGGSQTQYF,TGCGCCAGCAGCTTGACTGCGGGGGGGTCACAGACCCAGTACTTC
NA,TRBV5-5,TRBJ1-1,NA,CASSFTKYTEAFF,TGTGCCAGCAGCTTCACGAAGTACACTGAAGCTTTCTTT
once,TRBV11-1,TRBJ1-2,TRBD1,CASSYGTVYGYTF,TGTGCCAGCAGCTACGGGACAGTCTATGGCTACACCTTC
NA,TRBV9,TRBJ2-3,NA,CASSVEVGGGTDTQYF,TGTGCCAGCAGCGTAGAGGTCGGCGGCGGCACAGATACGCAGTATTTT
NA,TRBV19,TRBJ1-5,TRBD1,CASRGQGANQPQHF,TGTGCCAGTAGGGGACAGGGGGCGAATCAGCCCCAGCATTTT
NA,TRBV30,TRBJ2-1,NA,CAWSRTAPYNEQFF,TGTGCCTGGAGTAGGACGGCCCCGTACAATGAGCAGTTCTTC
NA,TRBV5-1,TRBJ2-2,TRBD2,CASSLSLAGGPNTGELFF,TGCGCCAGCAGCTTGTCTCTAGCGGGGGGCCCGAACACCGGGGAGCTGTTTTTT
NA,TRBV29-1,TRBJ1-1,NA,CSVGVRAEAFF,TGCAGCGTTGGGGTGAGGGCTGAAGCTTTCTTT
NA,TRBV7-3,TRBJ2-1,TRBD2,CASSLMGTRAHNEQFF,TGTGCCAGCAGCTTAATGGGGACTAGGGCCCACAATGAGCAGTTCTTC
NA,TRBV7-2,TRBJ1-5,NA,CASSLDGPQHF,TGTGCCAGCAGCTTAGATGGGCCCCAGCATTTT
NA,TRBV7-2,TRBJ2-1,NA,CASSPTIPSYNEQFF,TGTGCCAGCAGCCCGACAATTCCGTCCTACAATGAGCAGTTCTTC
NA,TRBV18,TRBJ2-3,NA,CASSPPALTDTQYF,TGTGCCAGCTCACCACCGGCCCTCACAGATACGCAGTATTTT
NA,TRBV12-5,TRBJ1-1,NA,CASGQGGLEAFF,TGTGCTAGTGGCCAGGGCGGCCTTGAAGCTTTCTTT
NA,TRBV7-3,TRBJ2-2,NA,CASSPSPPGANTGELFF,TGTGCCAGCAGCCCCTCCCCTCCAGGGGCGAACACCGGGGAGCTGTTTTTT
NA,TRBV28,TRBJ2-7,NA,CASSPLSGDGYYEQYF,TGTGCCAGCAGTCCGCTCTCTGGGGACGGGTACTACGAGCAGTACTTC
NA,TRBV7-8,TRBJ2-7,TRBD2,CASSLVRSGGPYEQYF,TGTGCCAGCAGCTTAGTACGGAGCGGGGGCCCTTACGAGCAGTACTTC
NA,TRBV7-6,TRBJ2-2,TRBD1,CASSGQTGENTGELFF,TGTGCCAGCTCCGGCCAGACAGGGGAAAACACCGGGGAGCTGTTTTTT
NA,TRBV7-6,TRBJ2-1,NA,CASSLAAGSYNEQFF,TGTGCCAGCAGCTTAGCCGCAGGGTCCTACAATGAGCAGTTCTTC
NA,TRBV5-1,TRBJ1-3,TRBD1,CASRSGTGADTIYF,TGCGCCAGCAGGTCCGGGACAGGGGCGGACACCATATATTTT
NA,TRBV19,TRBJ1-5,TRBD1,CASIIGQGANQPQHF,TGTGCCAGCATAATCGGACAGGGGGCAAATCAGCCCCAGCATTTT
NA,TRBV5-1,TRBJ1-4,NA,CASSPSPTTNEKLFF,TGCGCCAGCAGCCCGTCACCGACAACTAATGAAAAACTGTTTTTT
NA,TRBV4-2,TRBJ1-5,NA,CASSPSAEARQPQHF,TGTGCCAGCAGCCCCTCCGCTGAGGCGCGGCAGCCCCAGCATTTT
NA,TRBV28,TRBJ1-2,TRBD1,CASRNPGQGNYGYTF,TGTGCCAGCAGAAACCCGGGACAGGGGAACTATGGCTACACCTTC
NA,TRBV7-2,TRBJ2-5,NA,CASSPDSRDLETQYF,TGTGCCAGCAGCCCCGACAGCCGAGATTTAGAGACCCAGTACTTC
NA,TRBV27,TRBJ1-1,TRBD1,CASSGTGGPMNTEAFF,TGTGCCAGCAGTGGAACAGGGGGCCCCATGAACACTGAAGCTTTCTTT
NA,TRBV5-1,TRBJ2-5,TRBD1,CASSLAGGVVQETQYF,TGCGCCAGCAGCTTGGCAGGGGGAGTCGTGCAAGAGACCCAGTACTTC
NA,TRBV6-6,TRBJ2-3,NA,CASSYLTTPDTQYF,TGTGCCAGCAGTTACCTGACGACCCCAGATACGCAGTATTTT
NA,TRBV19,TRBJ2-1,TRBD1,CASSTDRGNEQFF,TGTGCCAGTAGTACGGACAGGGGCAATGAGCAGTTCTTC
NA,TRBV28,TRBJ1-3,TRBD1,CASSGGQGNTIYF,TGTGCCAGCAGTGGGGGACAGGGAAACACCATATATTTT
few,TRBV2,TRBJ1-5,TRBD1,CASSVGQGGNQPQHF,TGTGCCAGCAGCGTAGGACAGGGGGGCAATCAGCCCCAGCATTTT
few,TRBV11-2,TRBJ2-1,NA,CASSSGQIPYNEQFF,TGTGCCAGCAGCTCGGGACAAATACCCTACAATGAGCAGTTCTTC
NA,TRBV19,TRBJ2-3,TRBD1,CASSIRQGSDTQYF,TGTGCCAGTAGTATCAGACAGGGATCAGATACGCAGTATTTT
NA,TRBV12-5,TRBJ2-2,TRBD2,CASGLVLAGPGELFF,TGTGCTAGTGGTTTGGTCCTAGCGGGCCCCGGGGAGCTGTTTTTT
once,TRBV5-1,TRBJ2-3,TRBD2,CATDLPKRDTATDTQYF,TGCGCCACCGATCTACCAAAGCGGGATACTGCCACAGATACGCAGTATTTT
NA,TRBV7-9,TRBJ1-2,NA,CASSPGAGTGYTF,TGTGCCAGCAGCCCAGGGGCAGGTACCGGCTACACCTTC
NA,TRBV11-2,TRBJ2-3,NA,CASSHSTGLFTDTQYF,TGTGCCAGCAGCCATAGTACCGGACTCTTCACAGATACGCAGTATTTT
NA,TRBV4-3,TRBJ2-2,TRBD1,CASSHLRTGRTGELFF,TGCGCCAGCAGCCACCTCAGGACAGGGCGGACCGGGGAGCTGTTTTTT
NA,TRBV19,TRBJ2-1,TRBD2,CASSRGLAGGLSSYNEQFF,TGTGCCAGTAGTCGGGGACTAGCGGGAGGGTTAAGCTCCTACAATGAGCAGTTCTTC
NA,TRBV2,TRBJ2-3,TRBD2,CASSNRLAGTDTQYF,TGTGCCAGCAGTAATAGACTAGCGGGGACAGATACGCAGTATTTT
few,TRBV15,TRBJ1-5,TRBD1,CATSRWTGGNQPQHF,TGTGCCACCAGCAGATGGACAGGGGGCAATCAGCCCCAGCATTTT
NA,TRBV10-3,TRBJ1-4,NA,CATHTRRDEKLFF,TGTGCCACGCACACCAGGCGGGATGAAAAACTGTTTTTT
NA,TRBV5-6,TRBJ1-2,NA,CASSIWGVDYGYTF,TGTGCCAGCAGCATATGGGGGGTGGACTATGGCTACACCTTC
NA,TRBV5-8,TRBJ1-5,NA,CASSRWGSGNQPQHF,TGTGCCAGCAGCCGGTGGGGGTCTGGCAATCAGCCCCAGCATTTT
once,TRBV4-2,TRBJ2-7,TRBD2,CASSQDWAGGINEQYF,TGTGCCAGCAGCCAAGATTGGGCGGGAGGGATTAACGAGCAGTACTTC
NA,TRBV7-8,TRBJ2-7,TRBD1,CASSLSARGTYEQYF,TGTGCCAGCAGCTTATCGGCCAGGGGGACCTACGAGCAGTACTTC
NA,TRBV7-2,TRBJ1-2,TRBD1,CASSFRDRGRGYTF,TGTGCCAGCAGCTTTAGGGACAGGGGGCGCGGCTACACCTTC
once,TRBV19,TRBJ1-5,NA,CASSGNGFSNQPQHF,TGTGCCAGTAGTGGGAACGGATTTAGCAATCAGCCCCAGCATTTT
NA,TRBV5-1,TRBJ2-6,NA,CASSLEGTGANVLTF,TGCGCCAGCAGCTTGGAGGGGACTGGGGCCAACGTCCTGACTTTC